Listed here are 2 T cell receptor beta chains from one sample, sequenced in a study of PD-L1 blockade in urothelial cancer. Assay used: immunoSEQ multiplex PCR; TCRdb lists only in-frame clones, some missing. The sample consists of about 84,000 clones, about 80% of them appearing once. This sample comprised PBMCs, obtained around atezolizumab (anti-PD-L1) treatment. The receptor source for this set is a man in his sixties or seventies with urothelial cancer.

This chain uses TRBV5-1 with TRBJ2-3; no clear D. V was pared by 4 bases and J by 3 bases, with 6 bases between. This CDR3 has 12 residues. CDR1 and CDR2 from the germline V gene are SGHRS and YFSETQ. CDR3 DNA: TGCGCCAGCAGCCAGGAAACAGATACGCAGTATTTT. Residues: CASSQETDTQYF.

The genes are TRBV11-2 and TRBJ1-1; D might be TRBD1 (5 bases). CDR1 SGHAT and CDR2 FQNNGV come from the germline V gene. V was cut by 0 bases and J by 6 bases, with 14 bases left in between. There are 15 residues in the CDR3. The CDR3 region has the DNA TGTGCCAGCAGCTTAGATCCTGGCACCAGGGCTGAAGCTTTCTTT. It translates to CASSLDPGTRAEAFF. Together with reference TRBV11-2 and TRBJ1-1, the CDR3 gives the full variable domain: EAGVAQSPRYKIIEKRQSVAFWCNPISGHATLYWYQQILGQGPKLLIQFQNNGVVDDSQLPKDRFSAERLKGVDSTLKIQPAKLEDSAVYLCASSLDPGTRAEAFFGQGTRLTVV.